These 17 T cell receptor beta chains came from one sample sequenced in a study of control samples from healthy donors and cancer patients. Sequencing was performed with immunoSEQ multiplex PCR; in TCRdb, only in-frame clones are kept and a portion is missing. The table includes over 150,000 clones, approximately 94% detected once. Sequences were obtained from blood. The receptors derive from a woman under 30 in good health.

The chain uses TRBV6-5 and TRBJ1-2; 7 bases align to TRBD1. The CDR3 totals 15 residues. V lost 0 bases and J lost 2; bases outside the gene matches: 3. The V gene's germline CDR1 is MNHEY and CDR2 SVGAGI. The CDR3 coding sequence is TGTGCCAGCAGTTACTCGACGGGACAGAACTATGGCTACACCTTC. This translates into CASSYSTGQNYGYTF.

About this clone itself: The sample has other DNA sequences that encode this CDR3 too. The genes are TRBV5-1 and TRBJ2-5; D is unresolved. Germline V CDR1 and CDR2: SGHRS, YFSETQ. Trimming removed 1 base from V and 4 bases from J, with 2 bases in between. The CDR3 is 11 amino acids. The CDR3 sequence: CASSLRETQYF. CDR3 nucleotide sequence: TGCGCCAGCAGCTTGAGAGAGACCCAGTACTTC.

CDR3 DNA sequence: TGTGCCAGCAGCCCGCCTTCGGGGGCCAGGACCCAGTACTTC. This sequence encodes CASSPPSGARTQYF. V is TRBV6-5 and J is TRBJ2-5; D is tentatively TRBD1 or TRBD2 (6 bases each). This CDR3 is built from 14 residues. Germline loops: CDR1 MNHEY, CDR2 SVGAGI. V lost 6 bases to trimming and J lost 7 bases, with 18 bases between them.

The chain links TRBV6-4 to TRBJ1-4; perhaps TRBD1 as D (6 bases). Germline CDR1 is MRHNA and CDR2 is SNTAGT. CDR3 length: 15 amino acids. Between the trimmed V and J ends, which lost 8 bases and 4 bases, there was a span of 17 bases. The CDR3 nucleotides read TGTGCCAGCCCCTGCCACAGGGATGGTAATGAAAAACTGTTTTTT. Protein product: CASPCHRDGNEKLFF.

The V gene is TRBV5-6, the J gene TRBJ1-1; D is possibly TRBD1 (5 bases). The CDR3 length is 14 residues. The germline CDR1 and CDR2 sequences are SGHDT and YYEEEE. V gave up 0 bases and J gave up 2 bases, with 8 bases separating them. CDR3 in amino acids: CASSLGQINTEAFF. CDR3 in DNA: TGTGCCAGCAGCTTGGGACAGATCAACACTGAAGCTTTCTTT. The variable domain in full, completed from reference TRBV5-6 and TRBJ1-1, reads DAGVTQSPTHLIKTRGQQVTLRCSPKSGHDTVSWYQQALGQGPQFIFQYYEEEERQRGNFPDRFSGHQFPNYSSELNVNALLLGDSALYLCASSLGQINTEAFFGQGTRLTVV.

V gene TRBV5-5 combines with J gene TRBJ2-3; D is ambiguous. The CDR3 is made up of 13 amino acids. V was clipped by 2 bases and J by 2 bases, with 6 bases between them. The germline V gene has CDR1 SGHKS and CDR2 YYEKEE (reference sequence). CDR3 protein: CASSLWSTDTQYF. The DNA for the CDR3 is TGTGCCAGCAGCTTATGGTCCACAGATACGCAGTATTTT.

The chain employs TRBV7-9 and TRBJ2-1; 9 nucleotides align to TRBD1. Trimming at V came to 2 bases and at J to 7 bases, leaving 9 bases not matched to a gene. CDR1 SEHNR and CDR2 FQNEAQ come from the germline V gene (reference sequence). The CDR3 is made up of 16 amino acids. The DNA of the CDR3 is TGTGCCAGCAGCTTAAACCCGGACAGGGGCGGGAATGAGCAGTTCTTC. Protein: CASSLNPDRGGNEQFF.

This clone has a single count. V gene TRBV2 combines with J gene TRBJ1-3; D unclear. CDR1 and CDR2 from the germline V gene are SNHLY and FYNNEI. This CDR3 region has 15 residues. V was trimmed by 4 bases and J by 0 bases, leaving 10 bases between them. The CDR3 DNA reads TGTGCCAGCAGTGTCACAGCGTCCTCTGGAAACACCATATATTTT. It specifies CASSVTASSGNTIYF.

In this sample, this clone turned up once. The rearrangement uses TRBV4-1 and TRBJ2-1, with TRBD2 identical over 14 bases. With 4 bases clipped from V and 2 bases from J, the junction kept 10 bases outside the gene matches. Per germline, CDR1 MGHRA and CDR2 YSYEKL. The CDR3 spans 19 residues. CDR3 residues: CASSPRLAGGQGAYNEQFF. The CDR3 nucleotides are TGCGCCAGCAGCCCCCGACTAGCGGGGGGGCAGGGGGCCTACAATGAGCAGTTCTTC.

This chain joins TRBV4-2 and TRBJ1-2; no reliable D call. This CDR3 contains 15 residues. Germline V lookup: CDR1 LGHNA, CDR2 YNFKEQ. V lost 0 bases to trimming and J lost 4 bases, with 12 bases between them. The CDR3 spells CASSQENQGIYGYTF. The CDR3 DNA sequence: TGTGCCAGCAGCCAAGAGAACCAAGGAATCTATGGCTACACCTTC.

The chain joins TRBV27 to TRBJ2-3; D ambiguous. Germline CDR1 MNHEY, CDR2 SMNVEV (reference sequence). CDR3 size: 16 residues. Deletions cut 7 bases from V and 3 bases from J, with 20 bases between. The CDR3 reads CASKYTAAGWTDTQYF. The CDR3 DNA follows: TGTGCCAGCAAATATACGGCGGCCGGGTGGACAGATACGCAGTATTTT.

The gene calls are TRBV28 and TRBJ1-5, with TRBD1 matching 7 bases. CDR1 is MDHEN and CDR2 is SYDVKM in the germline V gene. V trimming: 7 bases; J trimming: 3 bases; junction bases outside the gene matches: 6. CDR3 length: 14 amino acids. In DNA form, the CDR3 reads TGTGCCAGCACCGACAGGGCCCACAATCAGCCCCAGCATTTT. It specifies CASTDRAHNQPQHF. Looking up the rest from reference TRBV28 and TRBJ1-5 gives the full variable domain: DVKVTQSSRYLVKRTGEKVFLECVQDMDHENMFWYRQDPGLGLRLIYFSYDVKMKEKGDIPEGYSVSREKKERFSLILESASTNQTSMYLCASTDRAHNQPQHFGDGTRLSIL.

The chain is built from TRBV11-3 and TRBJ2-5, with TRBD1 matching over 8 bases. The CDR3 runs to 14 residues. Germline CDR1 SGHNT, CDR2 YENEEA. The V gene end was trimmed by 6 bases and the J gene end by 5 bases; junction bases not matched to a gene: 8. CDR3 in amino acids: CASRSTGGTETQYF. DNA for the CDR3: TGTGCCAGCAGGTCTACAGGGGGGACGGAGACCCAGTACTTC.

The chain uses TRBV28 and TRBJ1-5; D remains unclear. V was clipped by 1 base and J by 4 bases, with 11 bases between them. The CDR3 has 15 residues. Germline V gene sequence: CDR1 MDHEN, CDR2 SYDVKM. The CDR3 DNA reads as TGTGCCAGCAGTTTATCATCGGCGGAGAATCAGCCCCAGCATTTT. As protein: CASSLSSAENQPQHF. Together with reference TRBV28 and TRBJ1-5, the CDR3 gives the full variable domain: DVKVTQSSRYLVKRTGEKVFLECVQDMDHENMFWYRQDPGLGLRLIYFSYDVKMKEKGDIPEGYSVSREKKERFSLILESASTNQTSMYLCASSLSSAENQPQHFGDGTRLSIL.

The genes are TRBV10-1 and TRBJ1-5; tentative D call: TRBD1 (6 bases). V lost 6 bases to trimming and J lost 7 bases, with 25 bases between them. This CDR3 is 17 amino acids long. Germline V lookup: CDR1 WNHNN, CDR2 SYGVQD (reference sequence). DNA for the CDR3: TGCGCCAGCAGAGCCCCGGGCCCAGGGGAAAGAAACCAGCCCCAGCATTTT. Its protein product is CASRAPGPGERNQPQHF.

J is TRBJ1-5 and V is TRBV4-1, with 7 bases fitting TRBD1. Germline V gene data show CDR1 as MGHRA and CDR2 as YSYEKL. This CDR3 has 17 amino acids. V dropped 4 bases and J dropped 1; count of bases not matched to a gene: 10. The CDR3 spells CASSPVVGTASNQPQHF. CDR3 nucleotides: TGCGCCAGCAGCCCCGTAGTCGGGACAGCGAGCAATCAGCCCCAGCATTTT.

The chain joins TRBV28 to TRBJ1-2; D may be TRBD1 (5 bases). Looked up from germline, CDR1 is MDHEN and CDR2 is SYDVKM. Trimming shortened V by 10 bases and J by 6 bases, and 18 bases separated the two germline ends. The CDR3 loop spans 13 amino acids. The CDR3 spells CAIRVAGQNGYTF. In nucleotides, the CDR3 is TGTGCCATCAGAGTGGCAGGGCAAAATGGCTACACCTTC.